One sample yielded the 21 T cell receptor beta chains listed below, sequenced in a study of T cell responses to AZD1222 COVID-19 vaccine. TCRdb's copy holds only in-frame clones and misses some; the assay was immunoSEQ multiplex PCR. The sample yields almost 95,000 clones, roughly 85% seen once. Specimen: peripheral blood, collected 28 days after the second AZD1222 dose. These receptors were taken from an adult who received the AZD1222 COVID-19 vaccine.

The CDR3 DNA reads TGCGCCAGCAGCCACGGACAGGGGGATTCACCCCTCCACTTT. This sequence encodes CASSHGQGDSPLHF. V usage is TRBV5-1 and J usage is TRBJ1-6, with 10 bases matching TRBD1. The V gene's germline CDR1 is SGHRS and CDR2 YFSETQ. Trimming took 4 bases from V and 8 from J; bases not matched to a gene: 3. This CDR3 contains 14 residues.

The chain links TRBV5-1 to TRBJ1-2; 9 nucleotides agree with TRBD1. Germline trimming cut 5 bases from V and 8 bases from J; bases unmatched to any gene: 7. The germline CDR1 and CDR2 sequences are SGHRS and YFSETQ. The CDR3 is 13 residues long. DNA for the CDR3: TGCGCCAGCAGGCTGGGACAGGGCCCGGGCTACACCTTC. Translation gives CASRLGQGPGYTF.

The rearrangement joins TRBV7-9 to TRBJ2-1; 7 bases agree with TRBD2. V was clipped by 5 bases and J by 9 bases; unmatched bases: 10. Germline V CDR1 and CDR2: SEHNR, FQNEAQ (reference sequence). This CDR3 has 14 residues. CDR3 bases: TGTGCCAGCAGCAAGTCGGGGGGAGCGGTTGAGCAGTTCTTC. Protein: CASSKSGGAVEQFF.

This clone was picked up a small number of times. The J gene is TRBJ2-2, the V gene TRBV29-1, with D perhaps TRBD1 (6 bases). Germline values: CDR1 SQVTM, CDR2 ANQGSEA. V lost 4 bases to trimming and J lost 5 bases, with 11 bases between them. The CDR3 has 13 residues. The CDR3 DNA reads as TGCAGCGTTGTGGGGGCTGAGACCGGGGAGCTGTTTTTT. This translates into CSVVGAETGELFF.

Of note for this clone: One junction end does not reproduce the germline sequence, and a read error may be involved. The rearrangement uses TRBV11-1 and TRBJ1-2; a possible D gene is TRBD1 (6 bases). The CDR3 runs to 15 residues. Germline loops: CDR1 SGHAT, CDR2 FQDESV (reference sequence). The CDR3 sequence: CASSLASPRDTGRVF. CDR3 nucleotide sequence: TGTGCCAGCAGCTTAGCGAGCCCCCGGGACACCGGTAGGGTCTTC.

The CDR3: CSVGQGASGYTF. The DNA for the CDR3 is TGCAGCGTGGGACAGGGGGCAAGTGGCTACACCTTC. The V gene is TRBV29-1, the J gene TRBJ1-2, with 12 bases lining up with TRBD1. This CDR3 is built from 12 residues. J gave up 7 bases and V 6 bases, and 3 bases lay outside the gene matches. Germline CDR1 is SQVTM and CDR2 is ANQGSEA.

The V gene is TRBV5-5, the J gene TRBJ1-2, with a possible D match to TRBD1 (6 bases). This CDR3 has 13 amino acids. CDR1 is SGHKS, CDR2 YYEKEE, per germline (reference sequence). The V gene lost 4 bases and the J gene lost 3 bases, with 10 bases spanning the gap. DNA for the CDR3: TGTGCCAGCAGCCCCGGGACATACTATGGCTACACCTTC. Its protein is CASSPGTYYGYTF.

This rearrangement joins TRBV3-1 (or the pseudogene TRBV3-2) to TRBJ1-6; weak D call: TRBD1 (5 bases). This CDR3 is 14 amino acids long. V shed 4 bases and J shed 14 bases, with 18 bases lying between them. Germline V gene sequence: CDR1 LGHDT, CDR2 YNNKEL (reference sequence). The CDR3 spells CASSPLGGVRALHF. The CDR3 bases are TGTGCCAGCAGCCCCCTTGGGGGTGTTAGGGCCCTCCACTTT.

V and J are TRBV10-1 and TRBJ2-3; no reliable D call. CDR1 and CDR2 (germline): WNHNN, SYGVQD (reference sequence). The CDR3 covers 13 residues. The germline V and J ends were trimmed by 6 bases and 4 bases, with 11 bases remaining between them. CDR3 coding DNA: TGCGCCAGCAGCCCGGACGCATCAGATACGCAGTATTTT. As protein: CASSPDASDTQYF.

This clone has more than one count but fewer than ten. The CDR3 DNA is TGTGCCAGCAGTTACAGTGAACAGGGAGGTGAAAAACTGTTTTTT. Translated, it gives CASSYSEQGGEKLFF. This chain joins TRBV6-5 and TRBJ1-4, with D perhaps matching TRBD1 (6 bases). Trimming pared 2 bases from V and 7 bases from J, leaving 14 bases between. This CDR3 spans 15 amino acids. Germline V CDR1 and CDR2: MNHEY, SVGAGI.

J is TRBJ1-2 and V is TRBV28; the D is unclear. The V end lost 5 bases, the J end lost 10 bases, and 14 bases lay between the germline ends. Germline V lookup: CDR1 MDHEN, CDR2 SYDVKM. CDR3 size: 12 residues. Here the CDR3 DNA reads TGTGCCAGCAGTCCCGGACCACGGGCCTACACCTTC. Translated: CASSPGPRAYTF.

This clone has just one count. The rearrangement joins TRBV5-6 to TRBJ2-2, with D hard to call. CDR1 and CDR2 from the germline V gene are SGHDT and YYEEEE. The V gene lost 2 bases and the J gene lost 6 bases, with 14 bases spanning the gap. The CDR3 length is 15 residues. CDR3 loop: CASSLRDGRPGELFF. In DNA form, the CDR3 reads TGTGCCAGCAGCTTAAGAGACGGCCGCCCCGGGGAGCTGTTTTTT. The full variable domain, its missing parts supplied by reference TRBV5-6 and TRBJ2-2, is DAGVTQSPTHLIKTRGQQVTLRCSPKSGHDTVSWYQQALGQGPQFIFQYYEEEERQRGNFPDRFSGHQFPNYSSELNVNALLLGDSALYLCASSLRDGRPGELFFGEGSRLTVL.

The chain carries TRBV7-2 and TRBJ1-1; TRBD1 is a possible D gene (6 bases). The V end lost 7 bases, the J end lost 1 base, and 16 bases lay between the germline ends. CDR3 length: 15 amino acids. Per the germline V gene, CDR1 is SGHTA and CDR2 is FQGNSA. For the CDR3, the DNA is TGTGCCAGCACCGTCTCGGGCAGGGGGAACACTGAAGCTTTCTTT. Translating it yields CASTVSGRGNTEAFF.

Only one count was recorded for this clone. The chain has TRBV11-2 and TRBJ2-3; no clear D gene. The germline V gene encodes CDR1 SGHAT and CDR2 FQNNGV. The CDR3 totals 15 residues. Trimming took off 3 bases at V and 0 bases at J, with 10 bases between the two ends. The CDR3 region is CASSFPMTSTDTQYF. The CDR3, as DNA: TGTGCCAGCAGCTTCCCGATGACTAGCACAGATACGCAGTATTTT. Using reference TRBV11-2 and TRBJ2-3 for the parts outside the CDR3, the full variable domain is EAGVAQSPRYKIIEKRQSVAFWCNPISGHATLYWYQQILGQGPKLLIQFQNNGVVDDSQLPKDRFSAERLKGVDSTLKIQPAKLEDSAVYLCASSFPMTSTDTQYFGPGTRLTVL.

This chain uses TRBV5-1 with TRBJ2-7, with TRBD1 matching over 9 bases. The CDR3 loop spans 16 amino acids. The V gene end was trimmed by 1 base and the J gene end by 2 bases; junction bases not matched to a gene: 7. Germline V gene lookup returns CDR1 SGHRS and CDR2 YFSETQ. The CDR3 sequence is CASSLTTGQGTYEQYF. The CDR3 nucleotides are TGCGCCAGCAGCTTGACGACGGGACAGGGAACCTACGAGCAGTACTTC. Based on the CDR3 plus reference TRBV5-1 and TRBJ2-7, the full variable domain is KAGVTQTPRYLIKTRGQQVTLSCSPISGHRSVSWYQQTPGQGLQFLFEYFSETQRNKGNFPGRFSGRQFSNSRSEMNVSTLELGDSALYLCASSLTTGQGTYEQYFGPGTRLTVT.

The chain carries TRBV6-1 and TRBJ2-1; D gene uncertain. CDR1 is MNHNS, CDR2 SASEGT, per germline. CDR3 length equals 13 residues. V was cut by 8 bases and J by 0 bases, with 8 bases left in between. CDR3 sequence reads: CASGQNSYNEQFF. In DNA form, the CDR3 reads TGTGCCAGCGGTCAGAACTCCTACAATGAGCAGTTCTTC.

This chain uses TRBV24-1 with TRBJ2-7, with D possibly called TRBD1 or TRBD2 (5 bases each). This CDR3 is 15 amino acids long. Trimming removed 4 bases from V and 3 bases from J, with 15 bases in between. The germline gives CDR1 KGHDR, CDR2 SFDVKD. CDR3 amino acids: CATSERDADVYEQYF. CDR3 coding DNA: TGTGCCACCAGTGAACGGGACGCGGATGTCTACGAGCAGTACTTC.

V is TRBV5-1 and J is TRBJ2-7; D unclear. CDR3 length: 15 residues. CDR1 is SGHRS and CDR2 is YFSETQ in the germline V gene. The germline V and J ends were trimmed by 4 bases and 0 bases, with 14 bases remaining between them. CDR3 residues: CASSTGWAVSYEQYF. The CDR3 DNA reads TGCGCCAGCAGCACGGGTTGGGCTGTCTCCTACGAGCAGTACTTC.

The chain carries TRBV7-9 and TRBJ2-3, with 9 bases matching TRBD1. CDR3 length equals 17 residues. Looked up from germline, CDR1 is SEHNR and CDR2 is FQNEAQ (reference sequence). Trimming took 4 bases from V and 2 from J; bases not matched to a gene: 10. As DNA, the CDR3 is TGTGCCAGCAGCTACCGGACAGGGGAGGTCGACACAGATACGCAGTATTTT. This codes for CASSYRTGEVDTDTQYF.

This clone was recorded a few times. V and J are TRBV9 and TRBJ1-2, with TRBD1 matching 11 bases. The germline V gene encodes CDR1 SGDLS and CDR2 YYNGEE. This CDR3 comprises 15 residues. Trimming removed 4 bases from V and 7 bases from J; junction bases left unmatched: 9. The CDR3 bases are TGTGCCAGCAGCCCTATGGACAGGGGGCGCAGTGGCTACACCTTC. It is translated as CASSPMDRGRSGYTF. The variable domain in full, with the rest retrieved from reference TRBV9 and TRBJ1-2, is DSGVTQTPKHLITATGQRVTLRCSPRSGDLSVYWYQQSLDQGLQFLIQYYNGEERAKGNILERFSAQQFPDLHSELNLSSLELGDSALYFCASSPMDRGRSGYTFGSGTRLTVV.

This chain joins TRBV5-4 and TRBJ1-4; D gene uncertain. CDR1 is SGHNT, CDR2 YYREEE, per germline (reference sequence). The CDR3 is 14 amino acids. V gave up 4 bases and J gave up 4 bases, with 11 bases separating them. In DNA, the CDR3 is TGTGCCAGCAGCCTAGACATAAGTAATGAAAAACTGTTTTTT. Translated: CASSLDISNEKLFF.